This T cell receptor beta chain was recorded in a study of T cell responses to AZD1222 COVID-19 vaccine. Study results and caveats: Only a handful of AZD1222 recipients, more than 5 in all, had baseline seropositivity.

Sequenced by immunoSEQ multiplex PCR; TCRdb stores in-frame clones only, minus some. The sample records some 130,000 clones, 90% to 95% being singletons. Whether given at about 4 or about 12 weeks, second doses were pooled. Comment on this clone: Its antigen is not known.

The CDR3 consists of 14 residues. Trimming shortened V by 4 bases and J by 5 bases, and 12 bases separated the two germline ends. The germline CDR1 and CDR2 sequences are LNHDA and SQIVND (reference sequence). Sequenced material: peripheral blood, taken 28 days after the second AZD1222 dose. The clonotype comes from an adult who received the AZD1222 COVID-19 vaccine. The rearrangement links TRBV19 to TRBJ1-5; tentative D call: TRBD1 (5 bases). DNA of the CDR3: TGTGCCAGTAGTAAATTGACAGAAGATCAGCCCCAGCATTTT. This encodes CASSKLTEDQPQHF.